This section outlines one T cell receptor (beta chain) sequence together with its context. Its specific antigen is unknown. The input lacks base qualities; no much larger clone sits a single base away. TCRbeta CDR3 regions were amplified from genomic DNA by means of the immunoSEQ Assay, a bias-controlled multiplex PCR. Under the source paper's analysis protocol: Nucleated cell counts per sample were estimated from amplification of reference gene primers within the assay. Sequence reads were collapsed and filtered to measure the absolute abundance of every unique TCRbeta CDR3 rearrangement. Productive Simpson clonality was computed per sample as the square root of Simpson's diversity index over productive rearrangements. TCRdb provides this immuneACCESS table in a form limited to in-frame rearrangements. Some clones are lacking; in checked studies, under half of them reflect an unresolved V gene, and why the rest are absent is not known. V, J and clone size are those of that table, while D and trimming were read from the DNA. For this sample there are 80,000 to 100,000 clones; 80% to 90% appear just once. In total, the top ten clones hold around 2% of the sample.

These data originate in a study of blood T cell repertoires in COVID-19 (dated by TCRdb to between 2020 and 2021). About the investigation overall: Samples covering the acute and convalescent phases of COVID-19 were provided by collaborators in the United States, Italy and Spain. The material from the prospective study consisted of cDNA or gDNA derived from T cells, B-cell-depleted T cells, or PBMCs. Deeply sampled blood TCRbeta repertoires from subjects exposed to, actively infected with, or recovered from COVID-19 were included in the dataset. The repertoires were released in a freely available public database meant as a resource for research on the immune response to SARS-CoV-2. Samples came from the ongoing ImmuneRACE study (first 160 participants) plus 1,254 subjects from 6 global collaborators. The sample metadata nearly always contained a de-identified subject ID, COVID-19 status, age in years and sex. Where available, HLA class I and class II types were taken from metadata supplied by the sample provider and were not determined by assay-based typing. The study at large found these results: The quantity of clinical and demographic metadata differed by source and by participant and was supplied without curation.

Looking up the germline V gene (reference sequence) yields CDR1 LNHNV and CDR2 YYDKDF. The CDR3 runs 14 residues from the cysteine to the phenylalanine. The kept DNA is CDR3 alone, 42 bases in frame from the first base. V is reduced by 0 bases and J by 2 bases, leaving a spacing of 8 bases between them. At one collaborating source in Seattle, patients were enrolled during active infection and were followed longitudinally through the course of disease. Whole blood was collected in K2EDTA tubes by collaborating institutions according to the institutions' own protocols. For TCRbeta analysis, collaborator samples were shipped as frozen whole blood, as isolated PBMCs, or as DNA extracted from either sample type.

This chain joins TRBV15 to TRBJ2-7; TRBD1 is possibly the D segment (6 matching bases). This receptor was identified in a man aged 50 to 60 with COVID-19, enrolled during active disease. Sequencing was carried out using peripheral blood. The CDR3 region has the sequence CATSRDRGTYEQYF. The bases are TGTGCCACCAGCAGAGATAGGGGGACCTACGAGCAGTACTTC.